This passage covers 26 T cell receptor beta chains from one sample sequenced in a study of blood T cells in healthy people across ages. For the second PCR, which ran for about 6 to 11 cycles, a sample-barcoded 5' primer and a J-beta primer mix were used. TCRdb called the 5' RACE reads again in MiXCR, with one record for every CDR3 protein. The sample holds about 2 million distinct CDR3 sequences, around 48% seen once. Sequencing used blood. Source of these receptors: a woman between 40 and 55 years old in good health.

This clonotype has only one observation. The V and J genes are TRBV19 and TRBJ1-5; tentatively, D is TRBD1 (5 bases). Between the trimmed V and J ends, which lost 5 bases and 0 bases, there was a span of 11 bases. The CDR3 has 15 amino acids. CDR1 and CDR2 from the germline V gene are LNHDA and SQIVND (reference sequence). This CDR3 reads CASSVGTDSNQPQHF. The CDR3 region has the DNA TGTGCCAGTAGTGTCGGGACGGATAGCAATCAGCCCCAGCATTTT.

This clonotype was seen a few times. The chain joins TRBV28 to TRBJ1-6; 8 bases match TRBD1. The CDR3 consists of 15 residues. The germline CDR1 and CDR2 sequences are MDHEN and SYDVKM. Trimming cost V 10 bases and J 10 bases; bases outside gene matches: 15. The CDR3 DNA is TGTGCCACCTTATTAGGACAGGGTCGGTGGTCACCCCTCCACTTT. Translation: CATLLGQGRWSPLHF.

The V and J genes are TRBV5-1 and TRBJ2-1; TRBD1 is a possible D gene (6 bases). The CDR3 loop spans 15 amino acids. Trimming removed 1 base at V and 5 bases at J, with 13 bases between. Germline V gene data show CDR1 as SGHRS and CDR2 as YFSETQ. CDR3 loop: CASSLFMGTNNEQFF. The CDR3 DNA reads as TGCGCCAGCAGCTTGTTCATGGGGACAAACAATGAGCAGTTCTTC.

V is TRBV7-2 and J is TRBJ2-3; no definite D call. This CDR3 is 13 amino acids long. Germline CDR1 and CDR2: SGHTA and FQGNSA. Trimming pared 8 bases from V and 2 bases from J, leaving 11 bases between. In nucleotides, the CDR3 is TGTGCCAGCCGAAGGGAACTCACAGATACGCAGTATTTT. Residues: CASRRELTDTQYF.

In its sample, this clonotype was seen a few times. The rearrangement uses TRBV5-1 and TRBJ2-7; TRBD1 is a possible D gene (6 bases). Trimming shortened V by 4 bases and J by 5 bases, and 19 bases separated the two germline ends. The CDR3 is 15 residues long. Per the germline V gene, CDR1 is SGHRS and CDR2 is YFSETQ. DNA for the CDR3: TGCGCCAGCAGCAGATCAGGGGCCTTGTCTAACGAGCAGTACTTC. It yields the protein CASSRSGALSNEQYF.

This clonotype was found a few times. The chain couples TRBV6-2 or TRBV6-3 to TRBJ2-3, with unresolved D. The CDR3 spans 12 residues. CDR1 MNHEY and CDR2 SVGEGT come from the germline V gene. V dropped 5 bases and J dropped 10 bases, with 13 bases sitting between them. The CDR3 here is CASSNPQTSQYF. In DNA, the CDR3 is TGTGCCAGCAGTAACCCCCAAACTTCGCAGTATTTT.

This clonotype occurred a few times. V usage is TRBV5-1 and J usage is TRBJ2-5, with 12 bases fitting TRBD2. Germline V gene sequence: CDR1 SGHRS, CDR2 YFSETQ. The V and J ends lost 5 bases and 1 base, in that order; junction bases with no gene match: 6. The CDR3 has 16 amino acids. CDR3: CASRKGTSGLQETQYF. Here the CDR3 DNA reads TGCGCCAGCAGAAAGGGGACTAGCGGGCTCCAAGAGACCCAGTACTTC.

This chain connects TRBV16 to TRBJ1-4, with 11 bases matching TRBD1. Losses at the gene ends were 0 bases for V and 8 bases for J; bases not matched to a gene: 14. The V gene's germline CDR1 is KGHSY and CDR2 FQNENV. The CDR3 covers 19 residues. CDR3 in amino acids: CASSQSDGGFGTGGEKLFF. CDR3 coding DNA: TGTGCCAGCAGCCAATCGGACGGTGGCTTCGGGACAGGGGGAGAAAAACTGTTTTTT.

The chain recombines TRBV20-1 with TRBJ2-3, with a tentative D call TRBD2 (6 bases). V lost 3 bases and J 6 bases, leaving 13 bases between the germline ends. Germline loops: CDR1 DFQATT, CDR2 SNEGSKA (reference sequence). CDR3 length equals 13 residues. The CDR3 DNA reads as TGCAGTGCTAGGGCTAGCGTTTTGGATACGCAGTATTTT. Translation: CSARASVLDTQYF.

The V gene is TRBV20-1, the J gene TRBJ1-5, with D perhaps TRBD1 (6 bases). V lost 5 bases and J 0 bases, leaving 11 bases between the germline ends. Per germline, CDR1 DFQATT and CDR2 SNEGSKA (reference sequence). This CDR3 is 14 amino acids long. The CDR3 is CSAYRQASNQPQHF. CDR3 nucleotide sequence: TGCAGTGCTTACAGACAGGCTAGCAATCAGCCCCAGCATTTT.

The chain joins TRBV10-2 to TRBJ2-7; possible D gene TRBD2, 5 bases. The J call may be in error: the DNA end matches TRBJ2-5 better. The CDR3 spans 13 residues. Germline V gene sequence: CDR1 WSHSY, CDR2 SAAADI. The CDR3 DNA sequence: TGCGCCAGCAGTAAAACTAGTCGGGAGACCCAGTACTTC. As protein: CASSKTSRETQYF.

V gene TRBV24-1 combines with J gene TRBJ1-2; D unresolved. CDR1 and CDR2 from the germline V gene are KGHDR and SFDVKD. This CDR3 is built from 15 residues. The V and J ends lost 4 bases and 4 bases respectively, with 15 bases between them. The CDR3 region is CATSDPTTEVYGYTF. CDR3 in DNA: TGTGCCACCAGTGACCCCACTACAGAAGTCTATGGCTACACCTTC.

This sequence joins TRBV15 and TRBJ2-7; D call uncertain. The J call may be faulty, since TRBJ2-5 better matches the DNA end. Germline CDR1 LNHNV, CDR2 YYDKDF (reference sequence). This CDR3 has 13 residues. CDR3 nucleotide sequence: TGTGCCACCAAGATATTCTGGGGAGAGACCCAGTACTTC. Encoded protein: CATKIFWGETQYF.

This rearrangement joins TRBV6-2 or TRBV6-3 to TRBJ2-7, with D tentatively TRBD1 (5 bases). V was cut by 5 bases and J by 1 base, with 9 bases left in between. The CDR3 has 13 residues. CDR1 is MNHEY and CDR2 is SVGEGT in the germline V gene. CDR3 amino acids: CASSQKGSYEQYF. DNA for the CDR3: TGTGCCAGCAGTCAAAAGGGGTCCTACGAGCAGTACTTC.

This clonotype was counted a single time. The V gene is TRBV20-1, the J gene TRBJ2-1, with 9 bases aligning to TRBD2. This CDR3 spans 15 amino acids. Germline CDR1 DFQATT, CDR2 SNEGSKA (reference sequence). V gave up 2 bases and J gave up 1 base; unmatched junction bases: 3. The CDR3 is CSARKAGGSYNEQFF. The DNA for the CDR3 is TGCAGTGCTAGAAAAGCGGGGGGATCCTACAATGAGCAGTTCTTC.

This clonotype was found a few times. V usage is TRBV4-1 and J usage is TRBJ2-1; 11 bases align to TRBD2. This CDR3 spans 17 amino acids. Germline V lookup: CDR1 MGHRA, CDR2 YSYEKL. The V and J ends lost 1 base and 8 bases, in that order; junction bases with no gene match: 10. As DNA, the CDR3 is TGCGCCAGCAGCCAAGGCCTTAGCGGGGGGGCCTCGGATGAGCAGTTCTTC. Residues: CASSQGLSGGASDEQFF.

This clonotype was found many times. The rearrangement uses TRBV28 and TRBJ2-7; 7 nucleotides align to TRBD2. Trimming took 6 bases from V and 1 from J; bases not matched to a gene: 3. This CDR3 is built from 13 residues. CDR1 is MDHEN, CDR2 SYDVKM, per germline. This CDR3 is CASSGGSSYEQYF. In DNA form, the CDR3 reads TGTGCCAGCAGCGGCGGGAGTTCCTACGAGCAGTACTTC.

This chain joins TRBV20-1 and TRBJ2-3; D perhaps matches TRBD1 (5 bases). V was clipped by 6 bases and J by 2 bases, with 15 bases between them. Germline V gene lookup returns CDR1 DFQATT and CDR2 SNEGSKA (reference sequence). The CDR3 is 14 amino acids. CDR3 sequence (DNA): TGCAGTGCGCCGCGGAAGACAGCCACAGATACGCAGTATTTT. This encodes CSAPRKTATDTQYF.

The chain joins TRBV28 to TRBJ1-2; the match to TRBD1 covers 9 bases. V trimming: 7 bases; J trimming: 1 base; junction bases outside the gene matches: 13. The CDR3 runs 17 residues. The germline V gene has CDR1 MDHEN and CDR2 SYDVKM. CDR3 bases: TGTGCCAGCACCATTCCGGGACAGGGCCCTTTTAACTATGGCTACACCTTC. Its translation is CASTIPGQGPFNYGYTF.

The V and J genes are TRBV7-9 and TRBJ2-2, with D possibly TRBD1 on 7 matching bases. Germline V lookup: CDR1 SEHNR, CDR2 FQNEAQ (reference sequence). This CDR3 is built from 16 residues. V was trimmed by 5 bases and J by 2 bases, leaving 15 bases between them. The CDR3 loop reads CASSGQEGSNTGELFF. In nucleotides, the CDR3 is TGTGCCAGCAGCGGACAGGAGGGGTCCAACACCGGGGAGCTGTTTTTT.

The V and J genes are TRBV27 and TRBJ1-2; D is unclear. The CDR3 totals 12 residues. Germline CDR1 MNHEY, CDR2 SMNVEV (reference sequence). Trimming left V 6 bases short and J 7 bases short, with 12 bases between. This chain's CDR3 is CASRSGGAGYTF. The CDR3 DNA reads TGTGCCAGCAGGTCGGGAGGAGCTGGCTACACCTTC.

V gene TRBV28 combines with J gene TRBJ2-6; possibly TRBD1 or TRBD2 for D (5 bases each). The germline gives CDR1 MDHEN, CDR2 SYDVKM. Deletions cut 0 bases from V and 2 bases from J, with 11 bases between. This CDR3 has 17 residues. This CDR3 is CASSLWGDGTGANVLTF. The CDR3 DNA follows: TGTGCCAGCAGTTTATGGGGGGATGGCACTGGGGCCAACGTCCTGACTTTC.

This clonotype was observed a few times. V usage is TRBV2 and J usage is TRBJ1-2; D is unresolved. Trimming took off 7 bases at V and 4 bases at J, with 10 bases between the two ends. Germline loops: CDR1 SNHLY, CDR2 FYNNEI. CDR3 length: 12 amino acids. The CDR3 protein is CASKGAVYGYTF. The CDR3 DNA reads TGTGCCAGCAAGGGAGCAGTCTATGGCTACACCTTC.

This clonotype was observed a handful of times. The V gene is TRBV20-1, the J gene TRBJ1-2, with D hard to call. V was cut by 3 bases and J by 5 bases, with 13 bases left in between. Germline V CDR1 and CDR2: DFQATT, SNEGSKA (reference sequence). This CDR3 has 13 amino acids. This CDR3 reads CSASPPASYGYTF. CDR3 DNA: TGCAGTGCTAGTCCACCAGCGAGTTATGGCTACACCTTC.

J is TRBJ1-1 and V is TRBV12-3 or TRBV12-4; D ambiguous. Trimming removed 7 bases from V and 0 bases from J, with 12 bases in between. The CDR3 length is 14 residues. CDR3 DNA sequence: TGTGCCAGCAACATTAGGAGGTTGAACACTGAAGCTTTCTTT. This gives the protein CASNIRRLNTEAFF.

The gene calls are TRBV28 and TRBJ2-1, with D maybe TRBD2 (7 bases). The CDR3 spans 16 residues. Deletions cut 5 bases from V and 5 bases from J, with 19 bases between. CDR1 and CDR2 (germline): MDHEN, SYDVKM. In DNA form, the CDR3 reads TGTGCCAGCAGTGTCGGGGGGCTCCCCCTTGACAATGAGCAGTTCTTC. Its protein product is CASSVGGLPLDNEQFF. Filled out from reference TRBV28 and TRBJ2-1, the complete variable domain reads DVKVTQSSRYLVKRTGEKVFLECVQDMDHENMFWYRQDPGLGLRLIYFSYDVKMKEKGDIPEGYSVSREKKERFSLILESASTNQTSMYLCASSVGGLPLDNEQFFGPGTRLTVL.